The 30 T cell receptor beta chains listed next were all sequenced from one sample in a study of T cells expressing NK-cell markers. TCRdb re-called the 5' RACE reads; every CDR3 protein appears as one record, without DNA. In all, the sample yields 300,000 to 500,000 distinct CDR3 sequences. Material for sequencing was blood T cells: a sorted CD56 or NKG2C T cell subset, CD4+ or CD8+ T cells, or bulk PBMC T cells (not recorded which). These receptors came from a woman aged 50 to 65 in good health.

The V call is TRBV24-1, the J call TRBJ2-1. Looked up from germline, CDR1 is KGHDR and CDR2 is SFDVKD. The CDR3 is made up of 17 amino acids. The CDR3 here is CATSDLGDLSSYNEQFF.

The V and J genes are TRBV9 and TRBJ2-1; TCRdb's D gene call, TRBD2, goes unchecked for lack of DNA. Germline V gene lookup returns CDR1 SGDLS and CDR2 YYNGEE. The CDR3 sequence is 19 residues long. This CDR3 reads CASSGGRGLAGGPAYEQFF.

The rearrangement links TRBV6-5 to TRBJ1-2; TCRdb gives TRBD1 as the D gene, but with no DNA this cannot be confirmed. The length of the CDR3 is 13 residues. Germline loops: CDR1 MNHEY, CDR2 SVGAGI. This chain's CDR3 is CASRLRGAYGYTF.

The chain's CDR3 is CASSPGLPANTGELFF. V usage is TRBV5-1 and J usage is TRBJ2-2; TCRdb outputs TRBD2, but without DNA this stays unchecked. Germline-derived CDR1 and CDR2 are SGHRS and YFSETQ. This CDR3 spans 16 amino acids.

The rearrangement uses TRBV5-1 and TRBJ2-5; TCRdb's D call of TRBD2 is untestable without DNA. Germline V gene lookup returns CDR1 SGHRS and CDR2 YFSETQ. CDR3 size: 15 residues. The CDR3 protein is CASSYSPSFRETQYF.

The chain couples TRBV20-1 to TRBJ2-7; TCRdb calls TRBD2, which cannot be checked without DNA. The CDR3 consists of 21 residues. Germline CDR1 DFQATT, CDR2 SNEGSKA (reference sequence). The CDR3 reads CSARGSGLAGGGGFSSYEQYF.

The chain employs TRBV11-2 and TRBJ1-5; TCRdb's D gene call, TRBD1, goes unchecked for lack of DNA. The germline gives CDR1 SGHAT, CDR2 FQNNGV. The CDR3 is 14 residues long. CDR3: CASSRDRVKQPQHF.

The V call is TRBV9, the J call TRBJ2-1. CDR1 SGDLS and CDR2 YYNGEE come from the germline V gene. The CDR3 covers 14 residues. The CDR3 spells CASSVGVAGDEQFF.

This chain uses TRBV6-5 with TRBJ2-5; TCRdb's D call, TRBD2, is unchecked because there is no DNA. Germline V gene data show CDR1 as MNHEY and CDR2 as SVGAGI. The CDR3 is 14 residues long. CDR3 sequence: CASRTGLAQETQYF.

The chain combines TRBV7-9 with TRBJ2-7; TCRdb's D call of TRBD2 is untestable without DNA. The CDR3 has 17 amino acids. Germline V gene data show CDR1 as SEHNR and CDR2 as FQNEAQ (reference sequence). This CDR3 reads CASSPTGTSGSSYEQYF.

The chain is built from TRBV7-9 and TRBJ2-1. The CDR3 totals 18 residues. Germline values: CDR1 SEHNR, CDR2 FQNEAQ (reference sequence). The CDR3 is CASSLEVGLGSSYNEQFF.

The chain uses TRBV5-5 and TRBJ2-5; TCRdb reports TRBD1, a call that lacks DNA to check it against. Germline loops: CDR1 SGHKS, CDR2 YYEKEE (reference sequence). The CDR3 runs to 16 residues. CDR3 in amino acids: CASSTDRGSQQETQYF.

V usage is TRBV5-5 and J usage is TRBJ2-5; the D call from TCRdb, TRBD1, cannot be confirmed without DNA. The CDR3 length is 14 residues. In germline, CDR1 is SGHKS, CDR2 YYEKEE (reference sequence). This CDR3 reads CASSYGPQGETQYF.

V and J are TRBV29-1 and TRBJ1-1. CDR1 and CDR2 from the germline V gene are SQVTM and ANQGSEA. CDR3 length: 12 amino acids. Here the CDR3 reads CSVVRGEAEAFF. The whole variable domain, filled in from reference TRBV29-1 and TRBJ1-1, reads SAVISQKPSRDICQRGTSLTIQCQVDSQVTMMFWYRQQPGQSLTLIATANQGSEATYESGFVIDKFPISRPNLTFSTLTVSNMSPEDSSIYLCSVVRGEAEAFFGQGTRLTVV.

This rearrangement joins TRBV6-5 to TRBJ2-4; TCRdb designates TRBD2, a call that cannot be tested without DNA. The CDR3 loop spans 14 amino acids. The germline CDR1 and CDR2 sequences are MNHEY and SVGAGI. The CDR3 protein is CASSYNERANIQYF.

The gene calls are TRBV27 and TRBJ2-7; as DNA is missing, the TRBD1 call by TCRdb cannot be tested. Germline V gene data show CDR1 as MNHEY and CDR2 as SMNVEV (reference sequence). CDR3 size: 15 residues. CDR3 region: CASRMTVLSSYEQYF.

The rearrangement uses TRBV27 and TRBJ1-2; TCRdb outputs TRBD1, but without DNA this stays unchecked. CDR1 MNHEY and CDR2 SMNVEV come from the germline V gene (reference sequence). There are 13 residues in the CDR3. This chain's CDR3 is CASSFETGFGYTF.

The chain uses TRBV5-1 and TRBJ2-1; TCRdb calls TRBD1, which cannot be checked without DNA. Germline values: CDR1 SGHRS, CDR2 YFSETQ. This CDR3 spans 13 amino acids. CDR3 in amino acids: CASTDGGGGRQFF. Filled out from reference TRBV5-1 and TRBJ2-1, the complete variable domain reads KAGVTQTPRYLIKTRGQQVTLSCSPISGHRSVSWYQQTPGQGLQFLFEYFSETQRNKGNFPGRFSGRQFSNSRSEMNVSTLELGDSALYLCASTDGGGGRQFFGPGTRLTVL.

The chain couples TRBV4-1 to TRBJ2-7. The CDR3 is 14 amino acids. The V gene's germline CDR1 is MGHRA and CDR2 YSYEKL. The CDR3 protein is CASSQSALIYEQYF.

V usage is TRBV14 and J usage is TRBJ1-1; TCRdb selects TRBD1, and the lack of DNA leaves this call unchecked. This CDR3 has 16 residues. Per germline, CDR1 SGHDN and CDR2 FVKESK. The CDR3 here is CASSPRGGAPNTEAFF.

The gene calls are TRBV27 and TRBJ2-3; checking the TCRdb D call of TRBD1 is not possible without DNA. The germline gives CDR1 MNHEY, CDR2 SMNVEV (reference sequence). The CDR3 has 17 amino acids. This CDR3 reads CASSSTTQGRPTDTQYF.

The rearrangement joins TRBV28 to TRBJ2-3; the TCRdb D gene call, TRBD2, has no DNA to confirm it. The CDR3 covers 18 residues. Germline V CDR1 and CDR2: MDHEN, SYDVKM. The CDR3 region is CASSLFSLGEATGDTQYF. Supplemented by reference TRBV28 and TRBJ2-3, the full variable domain reads DVKVTQSSRYLVKRTGEKVFLECVQDMDHENMFWYRQDPGLGLRLIYFSYDVKMKEKGDIPEGYSVSREKKERFSLILESASTNQTSMYLCASSLFSLGEATGDTQYFGPGTRLTVL.

V and J are TRBV20-1 and TRBJ2-1. The CDR3 consists of 14 residues. Germline values: CDR1 DFQATT, CDR2 SNEGSKA (reference sequence). This CDR3 is CSATSQGSYNEQFF.

The rearrangement uses TRBV4-1 and TRBJ1-2. CDR3 size: 15 residues. Germline values: CDR1 MGHRA, CDR2 YSYEKL. The CDR3 is CASSHQHRTMGGYTF.

This rearrangement joins TRBV5-1 to TRBJ2-1; no DNA is available, so the TRBD1 call from TCRdb remains unchecked. CDR3 length equals 14 residues. The germline V gene encodes CDR1 SGHRS and CDR2 YFSETQ. The CDR3 sequence: CASSPWDRYNEQFF.

This chain joins TRBV7-9 and TRBJ2-2; the TCRdb D gene call, TRBD1, has no DNA to confirm it. Germline values: CDR1 SEHNR, CDR2 FQNEAQ (reference sequence). The CDR3 has 15 amino acids. CDR3 in amino acids: CASSRGTGVAGELFF.

V and J are TRBV5-1 and TRBJ2-1; TCRdb names TRBD1, which stays unverified in the absence of DNA. Germline CDR1 is SGHRS and CDR2 is YFSETQ. The CDR3 is 16 residues long. The CDR3 is CATRPPGTGGRNEQFF.

J is TRBJ1-5 and V is TRBV6-2 or TRBV6-3; TCRdb gives TRBD1 as the D gene, but with no DNA this cannot be confirmed. Germline loops: CDR1 MNHEY, CDR2 SVGEGT. The CDR3 totals 17 residues. The CDR3 is CASSRPLWAGRNQPQHF.

The rearrangement links TRBV24-1 to TRBJ1-3; TCRdb names TRBD1, which stays unverified in the absence of DNA. Germline V CDR1 and CDR2: KGHDR, SFDVKD. CDR3 length: 15 residues. The CDR3 sequence is CATSDPDRAGNTIYF.

The rearrangement links TRBV6-6 to TRBJ2-1. The CDR3 extends over 15 amino acids. Germline CDR1 MNHNY, CDR2 SVGAGI (reference sequence). CDR3 loop: CASSYGLAFGDEQFF.